Presented here are 24 T cell receptor beta chains from one specimen sequenced in a study of T cells expressing NK-cell markers. TCRdb reprocessed the 5' RACE reads and reports one entry per CDR3 protein, with no DNA. Seen in this sample are 400,000 to 550,000 distinct CDR3 sequences; the ten most common clones hold under 7.5%. The material sequenced was blood T cells: a sorted CD56 or NKG2C T cell subset, CD4+ or CD8+ T cells, or bulk PBMC T cells (not recorded which). The receptors originated from a woman between 18 and 75 years old in good health.

The J gene is TRBJ2-5, the V gene TRBV20-1; absent DNA, TCRdb's TRBD2 call cannot be checked. The germline V gene has CDR1 DFQATT and CDR2 SNEGSKA (reference sequence). This CDR3 has 14 residues. CDR3 sequence reads: CSASISLAGDNVFF.

The chain links TRBV29-1 to TRBJ2-6. Per the germline V gene, CDR1 is SQVTM and CDR2 is ANQGSEA. CDR3 size: 15 residues. The CDR3: CSAKLGGSGANVLTF.

V usage is TRBV12-3 or TRBV12-4 and J usage is TRBJ2-1; TCRdb's D call, TRBD2, is unchecked because there is no DNA. The CDR3 has 11 residues. CDR3 sequence: CASSNGEEQFF.

This rearrangement joins TRBV6-1 to TRBJ2-5; TCRdb gives TRBD1 as the D gene, but with no DNA this cannot be confirmed. Germline CDR1 MNHNS, CDR2 SASEGT. The CDR3 consists of 14 residues. This CDR3 is CASSTSRLASAQYF.

This chain joins TRBV7-9 and TRBJ1-1; TCRdb calls TRBD1, which cannot be checked without DNA. The CDR3 runs 14 residues. Germline V gene sequence: CDR1 SEHNR, CDR2 FQNEAQ (reference sequence). The CDR3 loop reads CASSQGRGITEAFF.

This sequence joins TRBV11-2 and TRBJ2-1; TCRdb lists TRBD2, though no DNA is available to test this call. CDR3 length: 15 residues. The germline CDR1 and CDR2 sequences are SGHAT and FQNNGV. CDR3 amino acids: CASSLGAGFSIEQFF.

This chain uses TRBV9 with TRBJ2-1; TCRdb's D gene call, TRBD2, goes unchecked for lack of DNA. CDR3 length equals 17 residues. Germline CDR1 SGDLS, CDR2 YYNGEE. The CDR3 reads CARPGLAGGPMYNEQFF.

The CDR3 sequence is CATSRGGRRELFF. The genes are TRBV15 and TRBJ2-2; checking the TCRdb D call of TRBD1 is not possible without DNA. The length of the CDR3 is 13 residues. CDR1 and CDR2 (germline): LNHNV, YYDKDF (reference sequence).

CDR3 protein: CSPLGENEQFF. J is TRBJ2-1 and V is TRBV29-1; absent DNA, TCRdb's TRBD2 call cannot be checked. The CDR3 totals 11 residues. Germline lookup yields CDR1 SQVTM and CDR2 ANQGSEA.

The chain carries TRBV19 and TRBJ2-1; as DNA is missing, the TRBD2 call by TCRdb cannot be tested. Germline CDR1 LNHDA, CDR2 SQIVND (reference sequence). The CDR3 runs 16 residues. CDR3 in amino acids: CASSIMTSGRVDEQFF.

The chain carries TRBV30 and TRBJ2-6. Germline V lookup: CDR1 GTSNPN, CDR2 SVGIG (reference sequence). This CDR3 has 14 amino acids. CDR3 sequence reads: CAWSFRSGANVLTF.

CDR3 protein: CASSKPPDSTDTQYF. This chain joins TRBV6-1 and TRBJ2-3; TCRdb outputs TRBD1, but without DNA this stays unchecked. The CDR3 runs 15 residues. Germline loops: CDR1 MNHNS, CDR2 SASEGT.

The V call is TRBV6-5, the J call TRBJ2-1; TCRdb lists TRBD2, though no DNA is available to test this call. The germline gives CDR1 MNHEY, CDR2 SVGAGI. The CDR3 runs 17 residues. The CDR3 reads CASSSQLGTSYGNEQFF.

The J gene is TRBJ2-7, the V gene TRBV10-3. The CDR3 sequence is 14 residues long. CDR1 is ENHRY and CDR2 is SYGVKD in the germline V gene. CDR3 sequence reads: CAISESSFRYEQYF.

The chain couples TRBV6-2 or TRBV6-3 to TRBJ2-7; TCRdb designates TRBD2, a call that cannot be tested without DNA. The CDR3 length is 17 residues. CDR1 MNHEY and CDR2 SVGEGT come from the germline V gene. The CDR3 reads CASSYSLSGTLSYEQYF.

The chain couples TRBV4-2 to TRBJ1-5. The CDR3 has 17 amino acids. Germline V gene sequence: CDR1 LGHNA, CDR2 YNFKEQ. The CDR3: CASSLQPTTYSNQPQHF.

V gene TRBV6-5 combines with J gene TRBJ1-1. Germline V gene lookup returns CDR1 MNHEY and CDR2 SVGAGI. This CDR3 has 14 amino acids. CDR3 region: CASSYSDRRTEAFF.

The rearrangement links TRBV9 to TRBJ2-1. The CDR3 consists of 12 residues. Per germline, CDR1 SGDLS and CDR2 YYNGEE. The CDR3 here is CASSVVGHEQFF.

This chain uses TRBV29-1 with TRBJ2-1. The CDR3 runs 13 residues. From germline, CDR1 is SQVTM and CDR2 ANQGSEA. This chain's CDR3 is CSVQPGLLTEQFF.

The V and J genes are TRBV5-1 and TRBJ1-6; the D call from TCRdb, TRBD1, cannot be confirmed without DNA. Germline-derived CDR1 and CDR2 are SGHRS and YFSETQ. This CDR3 has 15 amino acids. CDR3: CASSTAGTLNSPLHF. Together with reference TRBV5-1 and TRBJ1-6, the CDR3 gives the full variable domain: KAGVTQTPRYLIKTRGQQVTLSCSPISGHRSVSWYQQTPGQGLQFLFEYFSETQRNKGNFPGRFSGRQFSNSRSEMNVSTLELGDSALYLCASSTAGTLNSPLHFGNGTRLTVT.

The gene calls are TRBV19 and TRBJ2-7; TCRdb proposes TRBD2, but this gene call is untestable without DNA. This CDR3 comprises 15 residues. CDR1 and CDR2 from the germline V gene are LNHDA and SQIVND (reference sequence). This CDR3 reads CASSKSGGRVPEQYF.

The V gene is TRBV4-3, the J gene TRBJ2-2; TCRdb picks TRBD2, but there is no DNA to check that call. The length of the CDR3 is 18 residues. Germline lookup yields CDR1 LGHNA and CDR2 YSLEER. The CDR3 loop is CASSQGINSGGHTGELFF.

Here the CDR3 reads CSARVLTATNYGYTF. The chain has TRBV20-1 and TRBJ1-2; TCRdb proposes TRBD1, but this gene call is untestable without DNA. CDR3 length equals 15 residues. The V gene's germline CDR1 is DFQATT and CDR2 SNEGSKA (reference sequence).

The chain has TRBV29-1 and TRBJ1-2. Germline CDR1 is SQVTM and CDR2 is ANQGSEA. This CDR3 is built from 11 residues. The CDR3 here is CSVEPGYGYTF.